Sequencing of this T cell receptor (beta chain) was carried out in a study of blood T cell repertoires in COVID-19. This table comes from immunoSEQ multiplex PCR, and its TCRdb copy is limited to in-frame clones, with some not included. The sample yields around 300,000 clones, around 82% seen once. The germline gives CDR1 MNHNY, CDR2 SVGAGI (reference sequence). The length of the CDR3 is 18 residues. Trimming left V 5 bases short and J 2 bases short, with 22 bases between. The TCR comes from a man aged 25-45 years with active or convalescent COVID-19. The source material was peripheral blood. V usage is TRBV6-6 and J usage is TRBJ2-1; the D gene is possibly TRBD2 (5 bases). The CDR3 DNA follows: TGTGCCAGCAGTCCCGACCTAGTGAGACGCGGGCCCTACAATGAGCAGTTCTTC. Its translation: CASSPDLVRRGPYNEQFF.